Listed here is a single T cell receptor (beta chain). This CDR3 has 15 amino acids. Germline V lookup: CDR1 MNHEY, CDR2 SMNVEV (reference sequence). The V segment lost 4 bases and the J segment 6 bases; nucleotides outside the gene matches: 8. Ages ranged from roughly 18 to 100 years, with residence in under 25 US areas. Researchers sorted participants into cohorts using their self-reported clinical history. The source of the sample is a study of blood T cell repertoires in COVID-19. Study at large: Sources were T cells, B-cell-depleted T cells, or PBMCs; the material itself was cDNA or gDNA.

Libraries were prepared by immunoSEQ multiplex PCR; TCRdb keeps only in-frame clonotypes and omits some of them. This sample carries 400,000 or so clones, around 90% of them seen once, and the ten largest clones take 2% to 2.5%. The chain has TRBV27 and TRBJ2-2; TRBD2 agrees at 7 bases. The sample consisted of PBMCs or T cells enriched from blood (not recorded which). This clonotype originated in a woman aged 40 to 49 with acute COVID-19. The CDR3 DNA reads as TGTGCCAGCAGTTCACAACCTAGCGGTTCCGGGGAGCTGTTTTTT. This sequence encodes CASSSQPSGSGELFF.